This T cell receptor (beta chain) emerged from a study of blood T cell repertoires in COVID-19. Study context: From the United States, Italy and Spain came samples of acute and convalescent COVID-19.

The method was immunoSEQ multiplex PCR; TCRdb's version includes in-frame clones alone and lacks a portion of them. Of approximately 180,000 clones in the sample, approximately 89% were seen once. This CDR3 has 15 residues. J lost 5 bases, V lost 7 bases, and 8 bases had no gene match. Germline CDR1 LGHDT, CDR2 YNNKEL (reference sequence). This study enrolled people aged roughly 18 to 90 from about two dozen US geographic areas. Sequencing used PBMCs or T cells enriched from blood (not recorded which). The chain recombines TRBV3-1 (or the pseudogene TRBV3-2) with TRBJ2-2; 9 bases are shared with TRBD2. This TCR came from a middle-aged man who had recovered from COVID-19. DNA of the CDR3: TGTGCCAGCACCTTAATTAGCGGGAGTACCGGGGAGCTGTTTTTT. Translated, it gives CASTLISGSTGELFF.